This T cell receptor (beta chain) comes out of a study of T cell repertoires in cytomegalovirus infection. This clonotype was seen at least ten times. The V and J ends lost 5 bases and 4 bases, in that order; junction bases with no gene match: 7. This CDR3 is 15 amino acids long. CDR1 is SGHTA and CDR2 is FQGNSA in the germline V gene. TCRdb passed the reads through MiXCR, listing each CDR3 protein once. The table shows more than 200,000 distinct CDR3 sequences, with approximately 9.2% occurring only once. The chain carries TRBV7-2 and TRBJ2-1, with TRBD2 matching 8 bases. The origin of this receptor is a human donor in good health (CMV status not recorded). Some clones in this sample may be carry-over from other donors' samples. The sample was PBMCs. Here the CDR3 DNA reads TGTGCCAGCAGCCCTAAAGCGGGAGAGTACAATGAGCAGTTCTTC. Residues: CASSPKAGEYNEQFF.